These 24 T cell receptor beta chains came from one sample sequenced in a study of T cell repertoires in cytomegalovirus infection. Their antigens remain unidentified. TCRdb ran MiXCR on the reads and lists one entry per CDR3 protein. The top ten hold about 54% of the sample, which has approximately 120,000 distinct CDR3 sequences, over 30% seen once. The sequenced sample was CD8+ T cells from cultured PBMCs, obtained from culture after CMV antigen stimulation. These receptors all come from a human donor in good health (CMV status not recorded). Some clones in this sample may be carry-over from other donors' samples.

About this clonotype itself: A much larger clone lies one base from this, so it may be a read error. The chain couples TRBV4-1 to TRBJ2-7; D is unresolved. The CDR3 sequence is 16 residues long. The germline V gene encodes CDR1 MGHRA and CDR2 YSYEKL. V lost 0 bases and J 0 bases, leaving 12 bases between the germline ends. The CDR3, as DNA: TGCGCCAGCAGCCAAGAAGCCAGCGCCCGCTCCTACGAGCAGTACTTC. Encoded protein: CASSQEASARSYEQYF.

A word on this clonotype: It is unclear where the CDR3 begins or ends on the DNA, so no DNA is shown, and the CDR3 is as TCRdb lists it. The chain couples TRBV27 to TRBJ2-4; the table's D call TRBD1 went unverified against the DNA. The germline CDR1 and CDR2 sequences are MNHEY and SMNVEV (reference sequence). The CDR3 totals 12 residues, both ends included. This chain's CDR3 is CASSFGTGIKYF.

The gene calls are TRBV7-2 and TRBJ2-1; D gene uncertain. Germline CDR1 and CDR2: SGHTA and FQGNSA. Trimming cost V 0 bases and J 7 bases, with 4 bases left between them. The CDR3 has 12 residues. The CDR3 coding sequence is TGTGCCAGCAGCTTAGCCGAAAATGAGCAGTTCTTC. Protein: CASSLAENEQFF.

This clonotype was detected only a few times. As DNA, the CDR3 is TGCGCCAGCCGACTAGCCGTCTCATCAGATACGCAGTATTTT. This gives the protein CASRLAVSSDTQYF. V is TRBV5-1 and J is TRBJ2-3; TRBD2 aligns across 7 bases. This CDR3 has 14 residues. Trimming cost V 7 bases and J 4 bases; bases outside gene matches: 9. CDR1 and CDR2 from the germline V gene are SGHRS and YFSETQ.

Only one count was recorded for this clonotype. The rearrangement uses TRBV20-1 and TRBJ2-1; a weak D match, TRBD1 (5 bases). Germline V gene sequence: CDR1 DFQATT, CDR2 SNEGSKA (reference sequence). The germline V and J ends were trimmed by 5 bases and 9 bases, with 5 bases remaining between them. This CDR3 has 9 amino acids. The CDR3 region is CSAQGEQFF. Written as DNA, the CDR3 is TGCAGTGCTCAGGGTGAGCAGTTCTTC.

The V gene is TRBV7-2, the J gene TRBJ1-5; D gene unclear. Germline assignment: CDR1 SGHTA and CDR2 FQGNSA. V was clipped by 2 bases and J by 0 bases, with 8 bases between them. The CDR3 spans 15 residues. The CDR3 reads CASSLSWYSNQPQHF. The CDR3 DNA reads as TGTGCCAGCAGCTTAAGCTGGTATAGCAATCAGCCCCAGCATTTT.

This clonotype occurred a few times. J is TRBJ1-6 and V is TRBV12-3 or TRBV12-4, with 10 bases that match TRBD1. This CDR3 is 14 amino acids long. Germline trimming cut 7 bases from V and 7 bases from J; bases unmatched to any gene: 4. For the CDR3, the DNA is TGTGCCAGCACCTGGGGACAGGGGAATTCACCCCTCCACTTT. It codes for CASTWGQGNSPLHF.

This clonotype was observed at least ten times. As DNA, the CDR3 is TGCGCCAGCAGCCAAGATCTCTATGGGGAAAATAATTCACCCCTCCACTTT. Protein sequence: CASSQDLYGENNSPLHF. The V and J genes are TRBV4-3 and TRBJ1-6; D not certain. This CDR3 has 17 amino acids. Trimming stripped 0 bases from V and 5 bases from J, with 14 bases between. Germline values: CDR1 LGHNA, CDR2 YSLEER.

A note on this clonotype: One end of the junction is discordant with germline, which a read error may explain. The chain uses TRBV6-6 and TRBJ2-7; 8 bases fit TRBD2. The CDR3 extends over 15 amino acids. The germline gives CDR1 MNHNY, CDR2 SVGAGI (reference sequence). For the CDR3, the DNA is TGTGCCAGCAGTCCCAGCGGGGGCAGCTCCTACGGGCAGTACTTC. Protein: CASSPSGGSSYGQYF.

V gene TRBV7-2 combines with J gene TRBJ2-7; tentative D call: TRBD2 (5 bases). The germline CDR1 and CDR2 sequences are SGHTA and FQGNSA. The V gene lost 3 bases and the J gene lost 2 bases, with 17 bases spanning the gap. This CDR3 spans 16 amino acids. The CDR3 nucleotides read TGTGCCAGCAGCTTTGGTGGAGTGGGGAGAGCCTACGAGCAGTACTTC. Protein: CASSFGGVGRAYEQYF.

The chain uses TRBV12-3 or TRBV12-4 and TRBJ1-5; D might be TRBD1 (6 bases). V was clipped by 5 bases and J by 0 bases, with 8 bases between them. This CDR3 has 14 residues. The DNA for the CDR3 is TGTGCCAGCAGTCCGGACAGTAGCAATCAGCCCCAGCATTTT. Translated: CASSPDSSNQPQHF.

The chain recombines TRBV18 with TRBJ1-2; 7 bases are shared with TRBD1. CDR3 length: 14 residues. The J segment lost 3 bases and the V segment lost 0 bases, leaving 1 base of the junction unmatched. Germline V gene lookup returns CDR1 KGHSH and CDR2 LQKENI. CDR3 in DNA: TGTGCCAGCTCACCACCGACAGGGCACTATGGCTACACCTTC. Translated: CASSPPTGHYGYTF.

This clonotype has a count of ten or more. The chain is built from TRBV27 and TRBJ1-6, with 10 bases fitting TRBD1. There are 15 residues in the CDR3. Germline loops: CDR1 MNHEY, CDR2 SMNVEV (reference sequence). After removal of 4 bases from V and 8 bases from J, the junction contained 5 bases not matched to a gene. CDR3 coding DNA: TGTGCCAGCAGTTCCCGGACAGGGGGTGATTCACCCCTCCACTTT. It translates to CASSSRTGGDSPLHF.

This clonotype was detected ten times or more. V and J are TRBV7-2 and TRBJ2-7; possibly TRBD1 or TRBD2 for D (5 bases each). CDR1 SGHTA and CDR2 FQGNSA come from the germline V gene. This CDR3 spans 16 amino acids. V dropped 0 bases and J dropped 2 bases, with 14 bases sitting between them. The CDR3 region is CASSLAGQGTTYEQYF. CDR3 sequence (DNA): TGTGCCAGCAGCTTAGCAGGGCAAGGGACGACCTACGAGCAGTACTTC. The full variable domain, completed using reference TRBV7-2 and TRBJ2-7, is GAGVSQSPSNKVTEKGKDVELRCDPISGHTALYWYRQSLGQGLEFLIYFQGNSAPDKSGLPSDRFSAERTGGSVSTLTIQRTQQEDSAVYLCASSLAGQGTTYEQYFGPGTRLTVT.

The chain joins TRBV6-2 or TRBV6-3 to TRBJ1-5; no clear D. Between the trimmed V and J ends, which lost 4 bases and 6 bases, there was a span of 16 bases. Germline loops: CDR1 MNHEY, CDR2 SVGEGT. The CDR3 extends over 15 amino acids. In DNA, the CDR3 is TGTGCCAGCAGTTTATCCGGTCTCGCAGGTCAGCCCCAGCATTTT. Protein sequence: CASSLSGLAGQPQHF.

The V call is TRBV7-9, the J call TRBJ2-6; D possibly corresponds to TRBD1 (8 bases). The V end lost 1 base, the J end lost 0 bases, and 13 bases lay between the germline ends. This CDR3 has 18 residues. Per the germline V gene, CDR1 is SEHNR and CDR2 is FQNEAQ (reference sequence). The CDR3 loop reads CASSLDRGGFSGANVLTF. CDR3 DNA sequence: TGTGCCAGCAGCTTAGACAGGGGGGGCTTCTCTGGGGCCAACGTCCTGACTTTC.

This clonotype was seen more than once but under ten times. The chain carries TRBV7-6 and TRBJ2-6, with unresolved D. Germline values: CDR1 SGHVS, CDR2 FNYEAQ. The CDR3 contains 17 residues. The germline V and J ends were trimmed by 1 base and 2 bases, with 12 bases remaining between them. DNA of the CDR3: TGTGCCAGCAGCTTAGTGGCTGGGTTCGCTGGGGCCAACGTCCTGACTTTC. The encoded protein is CASSLVAGFAGANVLTF.

The chain employs TRBV3-1 and TRBJ1-2, with D unresolved. Germline CDR1 and CDR2: LGHDT and YNNKEL (reference sequence). The CDR3 totals 13 residues. Trimming took 1 base from V and 13 from J, leaving 16 bases between them. The CDR3: CASSQGSSQIGTF. The CDR3 DNA follows: TGTGCCAGCAGCCAAGGTTCCAGCCAAATCGGCACCTTC. Variable domain in full (rest from reference TRBV3-1 and TRBJ1-2): DTAVSQTPKYLVTQMGNDKSIKCEQNLGHDTMYWYKQDSKKFLKIMFSYNNKELIINETVPNRFSPKSPDKAHLNLHINSLELGDSAVYFCASSQGSSQIGTFGSGTRLTVV.

The V and J genes are TRBV7-6 and TRBJ2-7, with 12 bases aligning to TRBD2. The junction had 2 bases not matched to a gene; V was cut back by 0 bases and J by 5 bases. This CDR3 contains 15 residues. Germline V gene lookup returns CDR1 SGHVS and CDR2 FNYEAQ. The CDR3 sequence: CASSLAASGGDEQYF. The DNA for the CDR3 is TGTGCCAGCAGCTTAGCCGCTAGCGGGGGGGACGAGCAGTACTTC.

The chain uses TRBV6-5 and TRBJ2-1, with 12 bases identical to TRBD2. Germline V gene data show CDR1 as MNHEY and CDR2 as SVGAGI. The CDR3 runs 14 residues. V trimming: 7 bases; J trimming: 8 bases; junction bases outside the gene matches: 6. This chain's CDR3 is CASNLAGGLDEQFF. For the CDR3, the DNA is TGTGCCAGCAACCTAGCGGGGGGGCTCGATGAGCAGTTCTTC.

The rearrangement links TRBV27 to TRBJ2-1; a possible D gene is TRBD2 (6 bases). V was pared by 5 bases and J by 8 bases, with 13 bases between. The CDR3 consists of 13 residues. Germline values: CDR1 MNHEY, CDR2 SMNVEV (reference sequence). Here the CDR3 reads CASSVSGGDEQFF. CDR3 coding DNA: TGTGCCAGCAGTGTCTCGGGCGGGGATGAGCAGTTCTTC.

This chain links TRBV6-2 or TRBV6-3 with TRBJ1-5; possibly TRBD1 for D (5 bases). CDR1 is MNHEY, CDR2 SVGEGT, per germline. With 5 bases removed from V and 2 bases from J, the gap between germline ends came to 7 bases. The CDR3 contains 13 residues. In nucleotides, the CDR3 is TGTGCCAGCAGTCGGGACCGCAATCAGCCCCAGCATTTT. Protein product: CASSRDRNQPQHF.

The gene calls are TRBV7-9 and TRBJ2-3, with 8 bases matching TRBD2. The length of the CDR3 is 14 residues. From germline, CDR1 is SEHNR and CDR2 FQNEAQ (reference sequence). The ends lost 5 bases at V and 4 bases at J; junction bases unmatched: 5. The DNA for the CDR3 is TGTGCCAGCAGCCCCGGACTAGCTGCAGATACGCAGTATTTT. Its translation: CASSPGLAADTQYF. Full variable domain (remainder filled in from reference TRBV7-9 and TRBJ2-3): DTGVSQNPRHKITKRGQNVTFRCDPISEHNRLYWYRQTLGQGPEFLTYFQNEAQLEKSRLLSDRFSAERPKGSFSTLEIQRTEQGDSAMYLCASSPGLAADTQYFGPGTRLTVL.

In this sample, this clonotype turned up many times. The chain uses TRBV12-3 or TRBV12-4 and TRBJ1-4; weak D call: TRBD1 (6 bases). Trimming pared 5 bases from V and 8 bases from J, leaving 12 bases between. The CDR3 is made up of 13 amino acids. The CDR3: CASSRDNYEKLFF. CDR3 DNA sequence: TGTGCCAGCAGTCGGGACAACTACGAAAAACTGTTTTTT.